The clone carrying this TCR beta chain has a single count. Its antigen is still unknown. The sample is drawn from a study of shared clonotypes between healthy human individuals. General study points: Read depth was anticipated to influence clonotype sharing among donors.

CDR1 is ENHRY and CDR2 is SYGVKD in the germline V gene. Trimming pared 0 bases from V and 1 base from J, leaving 10 bases between. CDR3 size: 17 residues. It was around 300 ng DNA, tens of thousands of T cell genomes, that went into each replicate PCR of unsorted PBMC. Clones were read by immunoSEQ multiplex PCR, and TCRdb kept only the in-frame ones, dropping some. The table shows fewer than 650,000 clones, with around 80% occurring only once. Sequenced material: PBMCs. V usage is TRBV10-3 and J usage is TRBJ2-6; D is uncertain. This TCR was recovered from a woman aged 40 to 50 in good health. Some clones in this sample may be carry-over from other donors' samples. The chain's CDR3 is CAISESLPTSGANVLTF. Here the CDR3 DNA reads TGTGCCATCAGTGAGTCGCTCCCTACATCTGGGGCCAACGTCCTGACTTTC.